This T cell receptor beta chain emerged from a study of vaccination and CD4 T cells after COVID-19. Study overall: Samples taken post-COVID came a median about 100 days after diagnosis, ranging from 35 to 161. Each of the control cultures got a CEFX pool, an HIV-1 Nef pool, or no peptide. Points from the study as a whole: For convalescent patients, a median about 86% of reactive clones surfaced exclusively after vaccination.

Sequence data for DNA of cultured CD4+ T cells were generated by the Oncomine TCR Beta short-read assay. TCRdb reprocessed the PCR reads via MiXCR and lists one record per CDR3 protein. The data hold over 10,000 distinct CDR3 sequences, with about 45% observed a single time. Germline loops: CDR1 LGHNA, CDR2 YNFKEQ. The length of the CDR3 is 15 residues. V was cut by 0 bases and J by 7 bases, with 10 bases left in between. This clonotype was seen just once. Its antigen is unknown. Stated treatment: roughly ten-day PBMC culture with coronavirus spike peptide pools or control peptides (ViraFEST assay). Peptide pools at 9.5 to 10 ug/ml stimulated two million PBMCs per well with approximately 9.3 IU/ml IL-2.

The specimen was CD4+ T cells from blood, cultured in vitro. This chain links TRBV4-2 with TRBJ1-6, with a tentative D call TRBD1 (6 bases). This TCR derives from a human donor who had recovered from COVID-19. CDR3 sequence (DNA): TGTGCCAGCAGCCAAGATTGGACAGTGAATTCACCCCTCCACTTT. This gives the protein CASSQDWTVNSPLHF.